This T cell receptor (beta chain) stems from a study of blood T cell repertoires in COVID-19. About the research overall: From the United States, Italy and Spain came samples of acute and convalescent COVID-19. PBMCs, B-cell-depleted T cells, or T cells provided the cDNA or gDNA that made up the material.

In the authors' methods: Estimation of nucleated cell counts was performed using reference gene primer amplification. Sequencing used immunoSEQ multiplex PCR; TCRdb keeps in-frame clones, though not all of them. V and J calls and clone size are copied from that table; D and trimming were computed from the DNA. The sample contains roughly 200,000 clones, about nine tenths of which appear only once. Trimming removed 4 bases from V and 7 bases from J; junction bases left unmatched: 10. CDR1 SQVTM and CDR2 ANQGSEA come from the germline V gene. This CDR3 spans 15 amino acids. This receptor was obtained from a man in his forties or fifties with acute or convalescent COVID-19. This chain uses TRBV29-1 with TRBJ2-2; 9 bases match TRBD1. Sequenced sample: peripheral blood. Written as DNA, the CDR3 is TGCAGCGTTGCGCAAACAGGGGGCGGGAACGGGGAGCTGTTTTTT. This gives the protein CSVAQTGGGNGELFF.